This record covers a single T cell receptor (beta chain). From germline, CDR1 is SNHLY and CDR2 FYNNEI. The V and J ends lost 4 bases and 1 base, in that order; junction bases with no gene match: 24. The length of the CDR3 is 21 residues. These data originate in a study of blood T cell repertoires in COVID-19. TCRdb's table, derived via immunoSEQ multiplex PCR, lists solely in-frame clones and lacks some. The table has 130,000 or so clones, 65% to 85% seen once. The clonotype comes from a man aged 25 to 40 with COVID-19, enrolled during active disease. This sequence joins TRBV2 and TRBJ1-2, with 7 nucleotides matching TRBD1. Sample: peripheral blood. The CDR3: CASSGGTVQRLDRQNNYGYTF. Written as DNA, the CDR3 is TGTGCCAGCAGTGGGGGGACTGTTCAGCGGCTGGACAGGCAAAATAACTATGGCTACACCTTC.